The present entry profiles one TCR beta chain with its context. Its antigen is currently unknown. The protocol attached unique molecular identifiers to individual cDNA molecules. MiXCR, run by TCRdb on the 5' RACE reads, gives a single entry per CDR3 protein. Of about 60,000 distinct CDR3 sequences in the sample, around 5.2% were seen once. This sample is part of a study of early T cells in non-severe SARS-CoV-2 infection. For the study at large: Chains from this unsorted whole-blood bulk RNA could not be paired. Findings and caveats of the study: VDJdb-based annotation leaned toward anti-spike CD8 responses and missed private and CD4 specificities.

CDR1 and CDR2 (germline): SEHNR, FQNEAQ (reference sequence). This CDR3 region has 14 residues. V lost 1 base and J lost 2, with 8 bases in between. The sequence came from an adult who was a healthcare worker with PCR-confirmed SARS-CoV-2 infection or an uninfected control (not recorded which). The material sequenced was whole blood. The V gene is TRBV7-9, the J gene TRBJ1-1; D possibly corresponds to TRBD1 (5 bases). The DNA of the CDR3 is TGTGCCAGCAGCTTAGAAGGGGACAACACTGAAGCTTTCTTT. Translating it yields CASSLEGDNTEAFF.